The 6 T cell receptor beta chains reported below all come from one sample, sequenced in a study of blood T cell repertoires in COVID-19 (dated by TCRdb to 2020 to 2021). Library prep was done by the immunoSEQ multiplex PCR assay. TCRdb limited this immuneACCESS table to in-frame rearrangements with V and J called. A share of clones is missing; checked studies link under half to unresolved V genes, and the rest is unexplained. For this sample the table gives a few hundred thousand clones, of which approximately 87% were detected only once. The ten largest account for about a tenth of the sample. The sample comprised PBMCs or T cells enriched from blood (not recorded which). These receptors came from a woman in her fifties or sixties who had recovered from COVID-19.

This clone was picked up a small number of times. The chain employs TRBV4-2 and TRBJ2-5; D possibly corresponds to TRBD1 (6 bases). Germline CDR1 is LGHNA and CDR2 is YNFKEQ. Between the trimmed V and J ends, which lost 3 bases and 4 bases, there was a span of 21 bases. The CDR3 covers 17 residues. The CDR3 loop is CASSQGLWGHTLETQYF. The CDR3 DNA sequence: TGTGCCAGCAGCCAGGGTCTGTGGGGACATACGCTAGAGACCCAGTACTTC.

This clone appeared once. The chain joins TRBV28 to TRBJ1-2; the match to TRBD1 covers 8 bases. CDR1 is MDHEN and CDR2 is SYDVKM in the germline V gene. This CDR3 region has 15 residues. The V segment lost 5 bases and the J segment 5 bases; nucleotides outside the gene matches: 10. CDR3 loop: CASSSFGQGRYGYTF. CDR3 coding DNA: TGTGCCAGCAGTAGTTTCGGACAGGGTCGATATGGCTACACCTTC.

The chain links TRBV27 to TRBJ1-5, with D maybe TRBD1 (6 bases). Looked up from germline, CDR1 is MNHEY and CDR2 is SMNVEV (reference sequence). The ends were cut back, 3 bases at V and 7 bases at J, with 13 bases in the middle. The CDR3 is made up of 14 amino acids. The CDR3 nucleotides read TGTGCCAGCAGTTTGGCAGGGGTGGGACAGCCCCAGCATTTT. It translates to CASSLAGVGQPQHF.

This chain links TRBV5-1 with TRBJ1-2; TRBD1 agrees at 8 bases. The germline CDR1 and CDR2 sequences are SGHRS and YFSETQ. This CDR3 region has 15 residues. Trimming took 5 bases from V and 7 from J; bases not matched to a gene: 13. As DNA, the CDR3 is TGCGCCAGCAGTACCGCGGCGGGACAGGTCTCTGGCTACACCTTC. Translated, it gives CASSTAAGQVSGYTF.

The chain links TRBV7-9 to TRBJ2-1; 8 nucleotides align to TRBD2. Germline CDR1 is SEHNR and CDR2 is FQNEAQ (reference sequence). Trimming at V came to 5 bases and at J to 8 bases, leaving 11 bases not matched to a gene. The CDR3 loop spans 15 amino acids. Written as DNA, the CDR3 is TGTGCCAGCAGCACGGGACTAGGTTTTATCCATGAGCAGTTCTTC. Translating gives CASSTGLGFIHEQFF. Filled out from reference TRBV7-9 and TRBJ2-1, the complete variable domain reads DTGVSQNPRHKITKRGQNVTFRCDPISEHNRLYWYRQTLGQGPEFLTYFQNEAQLEKSRLLSDRFSAERPKGSFSTLEIQRTEQGDSAMYLCASSTGLGFIHEQFFGPGTRLTVL.

This clone came up a few times. The chain has TRBV19 and TRBJ2-7; weak D call: TRBD1 (5 bases). The CDR3 is made up of 15 amino acids. The germline V gene has CDR1 LNHDA and CDR2 SQIVND (reference sequence). V dropped 5 bases and J dropped 6 bases, with 20 bases sitting between them. Here the CDR3 reads CASSGRPAGYSEQYF. Here the CDR3 DNA reads TGTGCCAGTAGTGGCCGACCCGCAGGGTACAGCGAGCAGTACTTC. Full variable domain (missing parts from reference TRBV19 and TRBJ2-7): DGGITQSPKYLFRKEGQNVTLSCEQNLNHDAMYWYRQDPGQGLRLIYYSQIVNDFQKGDIAEGYSVSREKKESFPLTVTSAQKNPTAFYLCASSGRPAGYSEQYFGPGTRLTVT.